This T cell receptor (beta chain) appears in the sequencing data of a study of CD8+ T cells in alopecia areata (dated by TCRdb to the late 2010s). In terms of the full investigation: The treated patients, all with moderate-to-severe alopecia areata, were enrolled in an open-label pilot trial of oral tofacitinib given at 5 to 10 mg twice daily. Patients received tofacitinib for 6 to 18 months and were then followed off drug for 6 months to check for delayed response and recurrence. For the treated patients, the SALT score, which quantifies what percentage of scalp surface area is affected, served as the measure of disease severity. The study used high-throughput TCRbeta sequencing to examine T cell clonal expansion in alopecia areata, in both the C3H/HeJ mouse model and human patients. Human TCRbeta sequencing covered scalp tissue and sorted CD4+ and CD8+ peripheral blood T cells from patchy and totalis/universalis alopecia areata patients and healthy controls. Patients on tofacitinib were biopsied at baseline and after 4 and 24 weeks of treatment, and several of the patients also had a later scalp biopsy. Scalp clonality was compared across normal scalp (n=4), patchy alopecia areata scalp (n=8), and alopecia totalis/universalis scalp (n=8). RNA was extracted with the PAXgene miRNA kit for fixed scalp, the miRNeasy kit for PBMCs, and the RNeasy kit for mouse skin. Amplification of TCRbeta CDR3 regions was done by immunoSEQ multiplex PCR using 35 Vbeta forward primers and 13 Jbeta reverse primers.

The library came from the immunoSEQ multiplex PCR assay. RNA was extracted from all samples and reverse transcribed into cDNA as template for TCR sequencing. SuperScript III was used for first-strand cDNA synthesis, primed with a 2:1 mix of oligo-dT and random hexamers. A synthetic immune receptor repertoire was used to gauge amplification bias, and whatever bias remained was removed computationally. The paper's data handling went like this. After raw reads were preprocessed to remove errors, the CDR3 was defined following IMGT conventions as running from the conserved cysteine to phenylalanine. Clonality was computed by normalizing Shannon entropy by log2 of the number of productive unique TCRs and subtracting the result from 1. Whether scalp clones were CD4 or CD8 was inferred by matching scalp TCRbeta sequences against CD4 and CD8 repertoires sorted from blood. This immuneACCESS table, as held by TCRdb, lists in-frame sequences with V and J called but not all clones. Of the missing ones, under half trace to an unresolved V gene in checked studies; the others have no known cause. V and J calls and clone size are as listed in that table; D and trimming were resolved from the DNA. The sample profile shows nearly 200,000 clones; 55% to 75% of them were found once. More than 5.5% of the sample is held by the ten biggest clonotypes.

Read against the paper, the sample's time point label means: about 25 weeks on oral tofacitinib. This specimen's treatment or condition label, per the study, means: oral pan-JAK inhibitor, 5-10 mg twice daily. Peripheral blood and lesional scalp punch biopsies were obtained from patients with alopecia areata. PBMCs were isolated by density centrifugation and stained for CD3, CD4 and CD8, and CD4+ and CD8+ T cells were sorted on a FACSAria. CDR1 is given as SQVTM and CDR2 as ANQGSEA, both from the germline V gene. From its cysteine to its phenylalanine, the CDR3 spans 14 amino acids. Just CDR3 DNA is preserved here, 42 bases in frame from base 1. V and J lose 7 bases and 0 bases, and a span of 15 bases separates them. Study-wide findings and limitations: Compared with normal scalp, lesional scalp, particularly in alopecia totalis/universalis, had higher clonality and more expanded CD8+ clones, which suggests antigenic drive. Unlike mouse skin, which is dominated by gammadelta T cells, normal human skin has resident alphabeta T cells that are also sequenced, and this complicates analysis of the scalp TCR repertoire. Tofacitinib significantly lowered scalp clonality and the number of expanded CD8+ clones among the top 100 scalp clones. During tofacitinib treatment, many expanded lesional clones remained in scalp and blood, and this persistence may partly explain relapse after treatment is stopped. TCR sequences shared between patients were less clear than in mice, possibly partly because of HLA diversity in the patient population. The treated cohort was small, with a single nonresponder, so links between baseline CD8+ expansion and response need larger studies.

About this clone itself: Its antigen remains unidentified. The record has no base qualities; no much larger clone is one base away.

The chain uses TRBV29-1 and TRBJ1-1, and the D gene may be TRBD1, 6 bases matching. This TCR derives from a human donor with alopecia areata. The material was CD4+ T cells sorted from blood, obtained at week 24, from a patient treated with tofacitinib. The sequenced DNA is TGCAGCGGGCGAAGAGGACAGATGAACACTGAAGCTTTCTTT. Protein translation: CSGRRGQMNTEAFF.